These 2 T cell receptor beta chains were sequenced from one sample in a study of blood T cells in healthy people across ages (dated by TCRdb to 2014 to 2015). The library was obtained by 5' RACE. Sequencing used an Illumina HiSeq 2500. The second PCR ran for about 6 to 12 cycles and used a J-beta primer mix along with a sample-barcoded 5' primer. The raw public data were reprocessed by TCRdb itself: fastp quality trimming at Q25, MiXCR clonotype calling, in-frame beta chains only. Each record represents a unique CDR3 protein, reported with the most common genes and DNA among its rows. The sample table holds approximately 1.5 million distinct CDR3 sequences, of which roughly 32% were seen once. The ten largest make up about 11% of the sample. The sample was blood. The receptors shown here come from a woman younger than 45 in good health.

This clonotype was seen a handful of times. CDR3 residues: CASSDRDRDNSPLHF. The CDR3 DNA reads TGTGCCAGCAGCGACCGGGACAGGGATAATTCACCCCTCCACTTT. The genes are TRBV5-5 and TRBJ1-6, with 9 positions matching TRBD1. The CDR3 sequence is 15 residues long. CDR1 SGHKS and CDR2 YYEKEE come from the germline V gene (reference sequence). V shed 4 bases and J 5 bases; nucleotides not matched to a gene: 4. Drawing the rest from reference TRBV5-5 and TRBJ1-6, the complete variable domain is DAGVTQSPTHLIKTRGQQVTLRCSPISGHKSVSWYQQVLGQGPQFIFQYYEKEERGRGNFPDRFSARQFPNYSSELNVNALLLGDSALYLCASSDRDRDNSPLHFGNGTRLTVT.

There are a few counts of this clonotype. The chain links TRBV30 to TRBJ1-2; 9 bases match TRBD1. Germline-derived CDR1 and CDR2 are GTSNPN and SVGIG (reference sequence). This CDR3 is 14 amino acids long. J was trimmed by 5 bases and V by 0 bases; bases with no gene match: 4. CDR3 region: CAWSVPGTGYGYTF. In DNA, the CDR3 is TGTGCCTGGAGTGTACCCGGGACAGGGTATGGCTACACCTTC.